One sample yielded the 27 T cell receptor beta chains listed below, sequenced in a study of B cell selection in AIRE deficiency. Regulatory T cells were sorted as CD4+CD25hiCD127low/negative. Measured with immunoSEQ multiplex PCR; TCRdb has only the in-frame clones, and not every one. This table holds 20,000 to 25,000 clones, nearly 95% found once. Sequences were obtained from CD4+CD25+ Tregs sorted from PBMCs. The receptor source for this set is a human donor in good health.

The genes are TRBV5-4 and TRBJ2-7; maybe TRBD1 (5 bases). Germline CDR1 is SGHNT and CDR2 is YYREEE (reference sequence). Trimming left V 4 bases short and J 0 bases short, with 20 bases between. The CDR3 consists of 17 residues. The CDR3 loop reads CASSQGPVQALSYEQYF. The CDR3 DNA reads TGTGCCAGCAGCCAAGGCCCCGTACAGGCCCTCTCCTACGAGCAGTACTTC. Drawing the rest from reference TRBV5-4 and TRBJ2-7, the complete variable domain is ETGVTQSPTHLIKTRGQQVTLRCSSQSGHNTVSWYQQALGQGPQFIFQYYREEENGRGNFPPRFSGLQFPNYSSELNVNALELDDSALYLCASSQGPVQALSYEQYFGPGTRLTVT.

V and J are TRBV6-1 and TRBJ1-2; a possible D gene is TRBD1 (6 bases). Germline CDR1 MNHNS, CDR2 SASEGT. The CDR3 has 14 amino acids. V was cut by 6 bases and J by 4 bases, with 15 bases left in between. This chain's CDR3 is CASRTGPVVYGYTF. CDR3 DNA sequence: TGTGCCAGCAGAACAGGGCCAGTGGTCTATGGCTACACCTTC.

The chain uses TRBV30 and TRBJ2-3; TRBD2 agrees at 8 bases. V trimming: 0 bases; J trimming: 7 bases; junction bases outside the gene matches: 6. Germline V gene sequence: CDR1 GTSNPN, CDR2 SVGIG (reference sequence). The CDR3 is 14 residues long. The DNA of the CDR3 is TGTGCCTGGAGTGTAGCGGGAGTAGGAAATACGCAGTATTTT. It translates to CAWSVAGVGNTQYF. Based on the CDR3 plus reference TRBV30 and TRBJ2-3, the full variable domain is SQTIHQWPATLVQPVGSPLSLECTVEGTSNPNLYWYRQAAGRGLQLLFYSVGIGQISSEVPQNLSASRPQDRQFILSSKKLLLSDSGFYLCAWSVAGVGNTQYFGPGTRLTVL.

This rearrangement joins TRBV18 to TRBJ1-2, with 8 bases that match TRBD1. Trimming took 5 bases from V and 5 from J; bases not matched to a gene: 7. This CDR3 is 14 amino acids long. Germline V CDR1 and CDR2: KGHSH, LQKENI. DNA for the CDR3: TGTGCCAGCTCAACGGGACAGGCCCGTTATGGCTACACCTTC. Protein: CASSTGQARYGYTF.

CDR3 protein: CASSDRGVPGNSPLHF. As DNA, the CDR3 is TGCGCCAGCAGCGACAGGGGGGTTCCGGGTAATTCACCCCTCCACTTT. The chain joins TRBV5-1 to TRBJ1-6; 9 bases map to TRBD1. CDR1 is SGHRS, CDR2 YFSETQ, per germline. The junction had 8 bases not matched to a gene; V was cut back by 4 bases and J by 6 bases. This CDR3 spans 16 amino acids.

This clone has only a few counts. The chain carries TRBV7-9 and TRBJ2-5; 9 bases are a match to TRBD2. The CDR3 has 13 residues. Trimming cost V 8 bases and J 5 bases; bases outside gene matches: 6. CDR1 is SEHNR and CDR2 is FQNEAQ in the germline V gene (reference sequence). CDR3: CASRGGARETQYF. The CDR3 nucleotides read TGTGCCAGCCGCGGGGGGGCCCGGGAGACCCAGTACTTC.

The CDR3 DNA follows: TGTGCCAGCAGGACTGTCTTGGGGGGAGCTTTCTTT. It encodes CASRTVLGGAFF. This chain connects TRBV11-3 to TRBJ1-1; D might be TRBD1 (5 bases). The germline V and J ends were trimmed by 6 bases and 10 bases, with 15 bases remaining between them. Germline V CDR1 and CDR2: SGHNT, YENEEA. The CDR3 spans 12 residues.

CDR3 DNA: TGTGCCAGCAGCTTGGCCAACGGGGGGGCCTACAATGAGCAGTTCTTC. Encoded protein: CASSLANGGAYNEQFF. This sequence joins TRBV5-4 and TRBJ2-1; TRBD2 matches at 8 bases. The CDR3 is 16 amino acids. The junction had 4 bases not matched to a gene; V was cut back by 0 bases and J by 2 bases. Germline V CDR1 and CDR2: SGHNT, YYREEE (reference sequence).

CDR3 nucleotide sequence: TGTGCCAGCAGGGGGCCCTACGAGCAGTACTTC. It yields the protein CASRGPYEQYF. This chain joins TRBV2 and TRBJ2-7; a possible D gene is TRBD1 (5 bases). V was cut by 6 bases and J by 2 bases, with 5 bases left in between. Germline CDR1 is SNHLY and CDR2 is FYNNEI. The CDR3 is made up of 11 amino acids.

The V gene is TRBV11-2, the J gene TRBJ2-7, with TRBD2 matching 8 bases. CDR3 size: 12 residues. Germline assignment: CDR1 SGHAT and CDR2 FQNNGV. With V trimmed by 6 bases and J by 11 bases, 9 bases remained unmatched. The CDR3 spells CASSTRGGEEYF. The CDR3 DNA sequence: TGTGCCAGCAGTACTCGGGGGGGAGAGGAGTACTTC.

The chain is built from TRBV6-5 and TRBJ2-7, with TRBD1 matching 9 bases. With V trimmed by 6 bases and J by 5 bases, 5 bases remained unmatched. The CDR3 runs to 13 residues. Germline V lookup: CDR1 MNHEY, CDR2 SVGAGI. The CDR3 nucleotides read TGTGCCAGCAGAGGACAGGGGAAAAACGAGCAGTACTTC. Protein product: CASRGQGKNEQYF.

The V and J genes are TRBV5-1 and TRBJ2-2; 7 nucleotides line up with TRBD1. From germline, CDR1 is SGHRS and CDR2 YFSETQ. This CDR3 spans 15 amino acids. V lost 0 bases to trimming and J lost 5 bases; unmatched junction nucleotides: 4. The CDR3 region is CASSLVQGETGELFF. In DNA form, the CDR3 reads TGCGCCAGCAGCTTGGTTCAGGGGGAAACCGGGGAGCTGTTTTTT.

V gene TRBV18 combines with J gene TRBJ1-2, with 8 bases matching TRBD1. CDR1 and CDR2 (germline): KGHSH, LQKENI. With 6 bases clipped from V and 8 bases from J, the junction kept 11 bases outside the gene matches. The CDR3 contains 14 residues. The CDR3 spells CASSPEDRAWGYTF. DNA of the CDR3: TGTGCCAGCTCTCCAGAGGACAGGGCTTGGGGCTACACCTTC.

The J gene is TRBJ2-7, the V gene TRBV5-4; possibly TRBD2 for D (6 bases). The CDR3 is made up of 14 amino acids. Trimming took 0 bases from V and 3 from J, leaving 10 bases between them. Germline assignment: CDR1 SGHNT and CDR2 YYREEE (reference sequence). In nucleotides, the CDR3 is TGTGCCAGCAGCTTGGGTAGCGGCCGCTACGAGCAGTACTTC. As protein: CASSLGSGRYEQYF.

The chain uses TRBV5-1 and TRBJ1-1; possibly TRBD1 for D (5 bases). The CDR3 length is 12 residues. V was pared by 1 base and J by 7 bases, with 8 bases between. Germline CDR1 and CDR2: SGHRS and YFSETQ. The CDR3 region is CASSLFQGEAFF. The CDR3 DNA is TGCGCCAGCAGCTTGTTCCAGGGTGAAGCTTTCTTT.

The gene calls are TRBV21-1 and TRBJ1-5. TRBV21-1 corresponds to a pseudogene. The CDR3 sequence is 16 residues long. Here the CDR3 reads CASSRFRDASNQPQHF. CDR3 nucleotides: TGTGCCAGCAGCAGATTCCGGGACGCGAGCAATCAGCCCCAGCATTTT.

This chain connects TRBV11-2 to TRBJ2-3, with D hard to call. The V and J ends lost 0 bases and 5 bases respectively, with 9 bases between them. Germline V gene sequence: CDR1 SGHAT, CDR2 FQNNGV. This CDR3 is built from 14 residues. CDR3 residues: CASSLDLGIDTQYF. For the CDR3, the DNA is TGTGCCAGCAGCTTAGACCTAGGGATAGATACGCAGTATTTT.

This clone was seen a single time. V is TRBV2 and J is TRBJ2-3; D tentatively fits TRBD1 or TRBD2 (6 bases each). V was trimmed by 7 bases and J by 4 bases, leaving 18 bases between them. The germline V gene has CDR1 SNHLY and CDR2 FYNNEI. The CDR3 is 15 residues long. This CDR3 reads CASTPGAGWADTQYF. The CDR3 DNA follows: TGTGCCAGCACCCCGGGGGCCGGTTGGGCAGATACGCAGTATTTT.

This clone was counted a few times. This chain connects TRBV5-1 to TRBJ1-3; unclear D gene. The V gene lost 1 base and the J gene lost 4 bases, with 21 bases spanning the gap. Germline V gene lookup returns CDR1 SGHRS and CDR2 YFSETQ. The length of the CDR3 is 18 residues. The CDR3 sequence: CASSLQVTPGPSGNTIYF. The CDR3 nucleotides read TGCGCCAGCAGCTTGCAGGTAACCCCCGGCCCGTCGGGAAACACCATATATTTT.

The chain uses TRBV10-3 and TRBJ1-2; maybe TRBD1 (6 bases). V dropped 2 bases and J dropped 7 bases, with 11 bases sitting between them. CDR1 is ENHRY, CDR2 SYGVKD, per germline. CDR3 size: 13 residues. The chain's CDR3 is CAISEGGSGGYTF. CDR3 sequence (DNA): TGTGCCATCAGTGAGGGGGGCAGTGGTGGCTACACCTTC.

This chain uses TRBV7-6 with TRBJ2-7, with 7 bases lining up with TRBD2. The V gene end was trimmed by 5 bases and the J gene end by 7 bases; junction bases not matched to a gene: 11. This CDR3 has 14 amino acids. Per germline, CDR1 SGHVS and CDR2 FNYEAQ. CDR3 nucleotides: TGTGCCAGCAGCCGCAACGTCCTACTAGCGGAGCAGTACTTC. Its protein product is CASSRNVLLAEQYF.

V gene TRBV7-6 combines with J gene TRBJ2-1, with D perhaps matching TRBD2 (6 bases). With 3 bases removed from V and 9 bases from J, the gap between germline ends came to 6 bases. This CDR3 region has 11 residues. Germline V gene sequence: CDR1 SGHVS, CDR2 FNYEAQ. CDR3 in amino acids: CASSFSGEQFF. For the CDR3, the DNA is TGTGCCAGCAGCTTTAGCGGTGAGCAGTTCTTC.

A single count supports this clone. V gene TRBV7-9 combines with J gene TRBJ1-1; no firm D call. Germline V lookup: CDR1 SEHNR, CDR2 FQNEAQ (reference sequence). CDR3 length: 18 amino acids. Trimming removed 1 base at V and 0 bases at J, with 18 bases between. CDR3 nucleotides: TGTGCCAGCAGCTTAGTAGTACAGCTCAGGTATATGAACACTGAAGCTTTCTTT. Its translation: CASSLVVQLRYMNTEAFF.

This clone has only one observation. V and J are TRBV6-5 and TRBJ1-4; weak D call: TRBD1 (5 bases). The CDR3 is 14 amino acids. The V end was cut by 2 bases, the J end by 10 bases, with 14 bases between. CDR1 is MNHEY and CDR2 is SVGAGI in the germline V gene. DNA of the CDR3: TGTGCCAGCAGTTACCGGACGGGGGGAGGAAAACTGTTTTTT. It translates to CASSYRTGGGKLFF.

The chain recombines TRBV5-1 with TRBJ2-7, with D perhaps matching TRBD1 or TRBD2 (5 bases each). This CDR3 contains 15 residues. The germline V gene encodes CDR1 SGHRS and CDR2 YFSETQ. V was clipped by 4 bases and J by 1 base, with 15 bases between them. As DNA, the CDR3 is TGCGCCAGCAGCCCTGGGACGGTAGAGTCCTACGAGCAGTACTTC. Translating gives CASSPGTVESYEQYF.

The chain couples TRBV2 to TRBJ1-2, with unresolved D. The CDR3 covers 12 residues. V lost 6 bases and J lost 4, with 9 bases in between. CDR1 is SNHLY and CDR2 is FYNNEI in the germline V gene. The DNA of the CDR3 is TGTGCCAGCAGCGAGAGTCGCTATGGCTACACCTTC. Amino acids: CASSESRYGYTF.

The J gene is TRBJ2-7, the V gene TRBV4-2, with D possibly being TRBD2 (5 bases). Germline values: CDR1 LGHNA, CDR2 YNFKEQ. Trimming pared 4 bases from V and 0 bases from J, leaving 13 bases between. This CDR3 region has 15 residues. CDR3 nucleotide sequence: TGTGCCAGCAGCCCCTCCCTAGGGAGCTCCTACGAGCAGTACTTC. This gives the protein CASSPSLGSSYEQYF.